This T cell receptor (beta chain) was sequenced in a study of cytomegalovirus exposure and HLA in healthy donors. Notes on the study in general: The authors listed 150 to 200 TCR beta chains as cytomegalovirus-associated. The study found most TCR sequences rare, yet found some public TCRs in many donors. Follow-up analysis later connected one missense variant in DCLRE1C with trimming of TCR beta V- and J-genes.

The PCR used 60 Vbeta and 13 Jbeta primers. Clones were sequenced by immunoSEQ multiplex PCR, and TCRdb holds only the in-frame ones, with some missing. In the table there are under 150,000 clones, 65% to 85% of which are singletons. As regards this clone: Its matching antigen is unknown.

Looked up from germline, CDR1 is MNHEY and CDR2 is SMNVEV (reference sequence). This CDR3 region has 15 residues. V was clipped by 3 bases and J by 1 base, with 12 bases between them. The chain is built from TRBV27 and TRBJ2-5; tentatively, D is TRBD1 (5 bases). The sequence was obtained from a middle-aged woman in good health and CMV-seronegative. Sequenced input: PBMCs. The DNA for the CDR3 is TGTGCCAGCAGTTTTGAGCAGGGAACCCAAGAGACCCAGTACTTC. It specifies CASSFEQGTQETQYF.